A single sample gave rise to the 12 T cell receptor beta chains below, sequenced in a study of OX40 agonist ivuxolimab in advanced cancers. TCRdb's copy holds only in-frame clones and misses some; the assay was immunoSEQ multiplex PCR. The sample holds more than 50,000 clones, 70% to 80% seen once. The material was CD4+ or CD8+ T cells sorted from blood, obtained in a trial of the OX40 agonist ivuxolimab. The source is an adult with an advanced solid tumor such as melanoma, head and neck, liver or kidney cancer.

The V call is TRBV6-5, the J call TRBJ1-1; 7 positions match TRBD1. V shed 5 bases and J 4 bases; nucleotides not matched to a gene: 4. Germline CDR1 reads MNHEY; CDR2 reads SVGAGI. This CDR3 comprises 13 residues. CDR3 in amino acids: CASSTGVVTEAFF. CDR3 nucleotide sequence: TGTGCCAGCAGTACAGGGGTCGTCACTGAAGCTTTCTTT.

This clone was observed a few times. V is TRBV18 and J is TRBJ2-3, with 11 bases identical to TRBD2. The V segment lost 6 bases and the J segment 1 base; nucleotides outside the gene matches: 3. The CDR3 length is 15 residues. In germline, CDR1 is KGHSH, CDR2 LQKENI. The chain's CDR3 is CASSGTSGGTDTQYF. The CDR3 DNA reads TGTGCCAGCTCCGGGACTAGCGGAGGCACAGATACGCAGTATTTT.

This chain connects TRBV11-2 to TRBJ1-3; maybe TRBD1 (5 bases). V was pared by 6 bases and J by 0 bases, with 15 bases between. CDR1 and CDR2 (germline): SGHAT, FQNNGV. This CDR3 region has 16 residues. CDR3 protein: CASSFTRQSSGNTIYF. The CDR3 nucleotides read TGTGCCAGCAGTTTTACCAGACAGTCCTCTGGAAACACCATATATTTT.

The chain recombines TRBV12-1 with TRBJ2-7; the tabulated D call, TRBD2, remains unverified against the DNA. TRBV12-1 counts as a pseudogene. The CDR3 totals 16 residues. CDR3 residues: CASSFFGLAVTSRQYF. CDR3 coding DNA: TGTGCCAGCAGTTTCTTCGGACTAGCGGTTACCTCTAGGCAGTACTTC.

This clone was recorded a few times. The gene calls are TRBV28 and TRBJ2-1; D ambiguous. V was cut by 5 bases and J by 12 bases, with 14 bases left in between. CDR3 size: 12 residues. Germline values: CDR1 MDHEN, CDR2 SYDVKM. CDR3 sequence reads: CASSKHVMGQFF. The CDR3 coding sequence is TGTGCCAGCAGTAAACATGTTATGGGGCAGTTCTTC.

Points on this clone: Its ends do not fully match the called genes, so a read error is possible. The gene calls are TRBV6-6 and TRBJ1-1; possible D gene TRBD1, 5 bases. The CDR3 loop spans 16 amino acids. Germline loops: CDR1 MNHNY, CDR2 SVGAGI (reference sequence). CDR3 loop: CASSYLGGTGNTEAFF. CDR3 in DNA: TGTGCCAGCAGCTACTTGGGGGGGACGGGGAACACTGAAGCTTTCTTT.

The chain employs TRBV28 and TRBJ2-7; 7 bases fit TRBD1. The CDR3 loop spans 14 amino acids. Trimming took 3 bases from V and 6 from J; bases not matched to a gene: 8. The germline V gene encodes CDR1 MDHEN and CDR2 SYDVKM. The CDR3 nucleotides are TGTGCCAGCAGTTTTGGGGGCAGGGGGTTCGAGCAGTACTTC. Translation gives CASSFGGRGFEQYF.

The chain links TRBV5-1 to TRBJ2-7; 8 bases agree with TRBD1. The germline V gene encodes CDR1 SGHRS and CDR2 YFSETQ. The ends lost 7 bases at V and 7 bases at J; junction bases unmatched: 7. The CDR3 totals 12 residues. The CDR3 bases are TGCGCCAGCGGACAGGGTGGTGGAGAGCAGTACTTC. Protein: CASGQGGGEQYF.

The rearrangement joins TRBV11-3 to TRBJ2-7, with D hard to call. Germline-derived CDR1 and CDR2 are SGHNT and YENEEA. CDR3 length equals 13 residues. V lost 1 base and J 7 bases, leaving 11 bases between the germline ends. CDR3 coding DNA: TGTGCCAGCAGCTTAGGTCGGATATGGGAGCAGTACTTC. Amino acid sequence: CASSLGRIWEQYF.

DNA for the CDR3: TGTGCCAGCAGAGCAACCTACGAGCAGTACTTC. Amino acid sequence: CASRATYEQYF. The rearrangement links TRBV6-1 to TRBJ2-7; D is ambiguous. CDR1 MNHNS and CDR2 SASEGT come from the germline V gene. This CDR3 contains 11 residues. Trimming stripped 6 bases from V and 2 bases from J, with 5 bases between.

The V and J genes are TRBV9 and TRBJ2-3, with 15 bases matching TRBD2. CDR1 is SGDLS, CDR2 YYNGEE, per germline. The CDR3 extends over 22 amino acids. After removal of 0 bases from V and 2 bases from J, the junction contained 16 bases not matched to a gene. CDR3: CASSVEFEYGTSGGTYTDTQYF. For the CDR3, the DNA is TGTGCCAGCAGCGTAGAGTTCGAATACGGGACTAGCGGGGGGACTTACACAGATACGCAGTATTTT. The variable domain in full, completed from reference TRBV9 and TRBJ2-3, reads DSGVTQTPKHLITATGQRVTLRCSPRSGDLSVYWYQQSLDQGLQFLIQYYNGEERAKGNILERFSAQQFPDLHSELNLSSLELGDSALYFCASSVEFEYGTSGGTYTDTQYFGPGTRLTVL.

In its sample, this clone was seen once. The CDR3 DNA is TGTGCCAGCAGTTACTCGAAGGGGGACAGGGATCAGCCCCAGCATTTT. It translates to CASSYSKGDRDQPQHF. V and J are TRBV6-5 and TRBJ1-5, with 9 positions matching TRBD1. With V trimmed by 0 bases and J by 5 bases, 5 bases remained unmatched. The CDR3 spans 16 residues. Germline CDR1 MNHEY, CDR2 SVGAGI.